This T cell receptor (beta chain) was identified during a study of cytomegalovirus exposure and HLA in healthy donors. The CDR3 has 14 residues. Germline values: CDR1 SGHTA, CDR2 FQGNSA. V was trimmed by 6 bases and J by 0 bases, leaving 11 bases between them. General study results and limits: Most TCR sequences were uncommon, yet certain public TCRs appeared in many donors.

A remark on this clone: The antigen is not known.

Sequenced by immunoSEQ multiplex PCR; TCRdb stores in-frame clones only, minus some. The sample has around 60,000 clones, less than 96% seen once. Sequencing was carried out using PBMCs. This chain joins TRBV7-2 and TRBJ1-2; weak D call: TRBD1 (5 bases). This clonotype was sampled from a woman aged 18-35 years in good health and CMV-seronegative. CDR3 coding DNA: TGTGCCAGCAGACCGGGGGGGGCTAACTATGGCTACACCTTC. Protein sequence: CASRPGGANYGYTF.